A single sample is the source of the 10 T cell receptor beta chains below, sequenced in a study of early T cells in non-severe SARS-CoV-2 infection. MiXCR was run by TCRdb on the 5' RACE reads, yielding one entry per CDR3 protein. Among some 50,000 distinct CDR3 sequences listed, roughly a tenth were seen once. The sequenced material came from whole blood. Receptors were obtained from an adult who was a healthcare worker with PCR-confirmed SARS-CoV-2 infection or an uninfected control (not recorded which).

This clonotype was observed a few times. V gene TRBV27 combines with J gene TRBJ1-6; D call uncertain. V lost 7 bases, J lost 2 bases, and 15 bases lay in between. Germline values: CDR1 MNHEY, CDR2 SMNVEV (reference sequence). The CDR3 length is 16 residues. CDR3 coding DNA: TGTGCCAGCATGAAAAAGGGAAACGCCTATAATTCACCCCTCCACTTT. This encodes CASMKKGNAYNSPLHF.

The rearrangement joins TRBV20-1 to TRBJ2-7, with 7 bases lining up with TRBD1. V shed 2 bases and J 5 bases; nucleotides not matched to a gene: 6. This CDR3 region has 13 residues. The germline V gene has CDR1 DFQATT and CDR2 SNEGSKA (reference sequence). The DNA for the CDR3 is TGCAGTGCTAGACTGGGACAGCCCCACGAGCAGTACTTC. This gives the protein CSARLGQPHEQYF.

This clonotype was observed a few times. The V call is TRBV19, the J call TRBJ1-1; D gene uncertain. Germline lookup yields CDR1 LNHDA and CDR2 SQIVND (reference sequence). The CDR3 covers 12 residues. The V and J ends lost 3 bases and 11 bases respectively, with 13 bases between them. The DNA for the CDR3 is TGTGCCAGTAGTATTCGCGGCGAGCGGGCTTTCTTT. Its protein is CASSIRGERAFF.

This clonotype was picked up a small number of times. The V call is TRBV21-1, the J call TRBJ2-1. TRBV21-1 is described as a pseudogene. This CDR3 has 15 residues. CDR3 DNA: TGTGCCAGCAGCAACCTGACTCAGTGGGCTAATGAGCAGTTCTTC. Translating it yields CASSNLTQWANEQFF.

This clonotype was recorded at least ten times. J is TRBJ2-1 and V is TRBV14; 12 nucleotides match TRBD2. The J segment lost 13 bases and the V segment lost 1 base, leaving 2 bases of the junction unmatched. Looked up from germline, CDR1 is SGHDN and CDR2 is FVKESK. The CDR3 runs 13 residues. The CDR3 protein is CASSQGLAGVQFF. CDR3 nucleotide sequence: TGTGCCAGCAGCCAAGGACTAGCGGGAGTTCAGTTCTTC.

In its sample, this clonotype was seen many times. This chain uses TRBV13 with TRBJ2-1; TRBD1 is a possible D gene (5 bases). CDR1 and CDR2 from the germline V gene are PRHDT and FYEKMQ (reference sequence). This CDR3 region has 14 residues. The V end was cut by 4 bases, the J end by 8 bases, with 15 bases between. CDR3 bases: TGTGCCAGCAGCTCTTCGGACACCCCCGATGAGCAGTTCTTC. This encodes CASSSSDTPDEQFF.

The sample holds many counts of this clonotype. The chain uses TRBV5-4 and TRBJ2-3; the D is unclear. Germline V gene data show CDR1 as SGHNT and CDR2 as YYREEE (reference sequence). The CDR3 consists of 12 residues. Trimming left V 2 bases short and J 7 bases short, with 8 bases between. CDR3 in DNA: TGTGCCAGCAGCTTTTTAGGGAATACGCAGTATTTT. It is translated as CASSFLGNTQYF.

This clonotype was counted a few times. This rearrangement joins TRBV29-1 to TRBJ1-1; no clear D. This CDR3 comprises 10 residues. Trimming removed 4 bases at V and 10 bases at J, with 10 bases between. Germline values: CDR1 SQVTM, CDR2 ANQGSEA. CDR3 loop: CSVAAGRAFF. The CDR3, as DNA: TGCAGCGTTGCCGCGGGAAGAGCTTTCTTT.

The chain couples TRBV5-4 to TRBJ2-5, with 11 bases lining up with TRBD1. V was clipped by 5 bases and J by 7 bases; unmatched bases: 10. The CDR3 is made up of 15 amino acids. The germline gives CDR1 SGHNT, CDR2 YYREEE (reference sequence). Written as DNA, the CDR3 is TGTGCCAGCAGTGTCGGACAGGGGGCTAGGGTGACCCAGTACTTC. As protein: CASSVGQGARVTQYF.

This clonotype was detected ten times or more. This rearrangement joins TRBV10-2 to TRBJ2-3, with a tentative D call TRBD2 (5 bases). This CDR3 contains 14 residues. The V end was cut by 8 bases, the J end by 0 bases, with 12 bases between. CDR1 WSHSY and CDR2 SAAADI come from the germline V gene. CDR3 nucleotides: TGCGCCAGCGGGAGCATACTTAGCACAGATACGCAGTATTTT. It specifies CASGSILSTDTQYF.